A selection of T cell receptor beta chains follows, all from one sample in a study of OX40 agonist ivuxolimab in advanced cancers. Using immunoSEQ multiplex PCR, the repertoire was profiled, and TCRdb retains in-frame clones only, with some absent. The sample has roughly 88,000 clones; approximately 89% are singletons. The specimen was CD4+ or CD8+ T cells sorted from blood, collected in a trial of the OX40 agonist ivuxolimab. These receptors were taken from an adult with an advanced solid tumor such as melanoma, head and neck, liver or kidney cancer. Both conserved end residues are part of each CDR3. Each record gives: CDR3 length, V gene, J gene, CDR3 protein.

15	TRBV5-6	TRBJ1-1	CASSLGLEGITEAFF
15	TRBV27	TRBJ2-3	CASSPDEGITDTQYF
16	TRBV9	TRBJ1-3	CASSVSGTASGNTIYF
15	TRBV6-4	TRBJ1-1	CASSKEGQGFTEAFF
17	TRBV5-1	TRBJ1-1	CASSLQNVGQANTEAFF
15	TRBV7-3	TRBJ2-1	CASSNPGRGYNEQFF
13	TRBV27	TRBJ1-1	CASTRQGGTEAFF
13	TRBV11-3	TRBJ1-5	CASSLGAGQPQHF
15	TRBV10-1	TRBJ2-5	CASIPSKSPKETQYF
16	TRBV9	TRBJ2-2	CASSVLTGFNTGELFF
14	TRBV6-1	TRBJ1-4	CASSPTGTNEKLFF
15	TRBV19	TRBJ2-3	CASSPPSGNTDTQYF
16	TRBV6-6	TRBJ2-7	CASSYSIDSTGREQYF
13	TRBV7-2	TRBJ1-2	CASSPESRDGYTF
13	TRBV13	TRBJ1-2	CASSSRWNYGYTF
15	TRBV2	TRBJ2-5	CASSPEGGRVETQYF
21	TRBV30	TRBJ2-6	CAWSVMGRGLLKDSGANVLTF
16	TRBV7-9	TRBJ2-1	CASSSRLQGGYNEQFF
15	TRBV7-2	TRBJ2-7	CASSPGGTGISEQYF
14	TRBV28	TRBJ2-7	CASSLPSGRDEQYF
14	TRBV6-1	TRBJ1-2	CASSDGPVAYGYTF
13	TRBV7-3	TRBJ1-1	CASSTGANTEAFF
15	TRBV5-1	TRBJ1-1	CASSLSGQLNTEAFF
13	TRBV2	TRBJ1-5	CASSDRGLQPQHF
17	TRBV18	TRBJ2-1	CASSPRTSGSSYNEQFF
14	TRBV2	TRBJ2-5	CASSDSGSVETQYF
15	TRBV5-6	TRBJ2-2	CASSRRTGRTGELFF
14	TRBV18	TRBJ2-3	CASSPPEGTDTQYF
13	TRBV25-1	TRBJ1-1	CASSEGEGTEAFF
19	TRBV5-4	TRBJ2-7	CASSQDLGNSLAVSYEQYF
16	TRBV7-8	TRBJ1-1	CASDDRGSFGNTEAFF
16	TRBV9	TRBJ2-3	CASSVLDSTSTDTQYF
15	TRBV7-3	TRBJ2-1	CASSLDRGPYNEQFF
16	TRBV27	TRBJ1-2	CASSRASGTGGFGYTF
15	TRBV19	TRBJ1-2	CASSMSWGKSYGYTF
18	TRBV9	TRBJ2-1	CASSVAGGRARSDNEQFF
15	TRBV7-2	TRBJ1-1	CASSLTGWGDTEAFF